This T cell receptor beta chain was documented in a study of T cell responses to AZD1222 COVID-19 vaccine. The V and J ends lost 7 bases and 0 bases respectively, with 16 bases between them. Germline lookup yields CDR1 LNHDA and CDR2 SQIVND (reference sequence). The CDR3 is 16 amino acids. The assay was immunoSEQ multiplex PCR, and TCRdb's table has in-frame clones only and misses some. The data contain over 100,000 clones, under 90% of them seen just once; the ten biggest clones take up more than 20%. J is TRBJ2-4 and V is TRBV19; D is uncertain. This specimen was peripheral blood, taken on day 0 of AZD1222 vaccination. This sequence originates from an adult in good health. CDR3 sequence reads: CASNSMRNLAKNIQYF. CDR3 DNA: TGTGCCAGTAATAGCATGAGAAACCTAGCCAAAAACATTCAGTACTTC.